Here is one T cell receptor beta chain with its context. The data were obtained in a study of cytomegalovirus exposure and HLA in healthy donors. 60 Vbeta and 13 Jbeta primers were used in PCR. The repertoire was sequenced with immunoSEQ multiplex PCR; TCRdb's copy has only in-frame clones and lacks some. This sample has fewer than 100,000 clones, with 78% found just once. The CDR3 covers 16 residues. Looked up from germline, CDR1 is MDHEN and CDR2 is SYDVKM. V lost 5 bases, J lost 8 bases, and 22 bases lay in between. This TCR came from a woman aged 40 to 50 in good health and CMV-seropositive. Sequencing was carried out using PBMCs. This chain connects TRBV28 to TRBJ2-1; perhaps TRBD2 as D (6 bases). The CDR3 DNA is TGTGCCAGCAGTCCACCGCCGGGACTGGGATACCATGAGCAGTTCTTC. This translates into CASSPPPGLGYHEQFF.